This T cell receptor beta chain was observed in a study of T cell responses to AZD1222 COVID-19 vaccine. Notes on the study in general: Across spike, vaccine-associated CD4 TCRs were found, dominant at 160-218 and 743-854. Donors were mostly white British, more females; clonal diversity possibly underestimated. Repertoires were collected only later (after the peak T cell response had occurred).

Turning to this clone: Its antigen is not identified.

Germline loops: CDR1 MNHEY, CDR2 SMNVEV (reference sequence). The CDR3 has 13 residues. V was cut by 6 bases and J by 2 bases, with 10 bases left in between. Clones were read by immunoSEQ multiplex PCR, and TCRdb kept only the in-frame ones, dropping some. Counted here are around 110,000 clones, roughly nine tenths occurring once; the ten biggest clones make up approximately 3.1%. Specimen: peripheral blood, collected on day 0 of AZD1222 vaccination. This clonotype was obtained from an adult in good health. J is TRBJ1-2 and V is TRBV27; no definite D call. The CDR3 nucleotides are TGTGCCAGCAGGTACGGACCCAACTATGGCTACACCTTC. Protein sequence: CASRYGPNYGYTF.